This T cell receptor (beta chain) was obtained from a study of spatial heterogeneity in lung cancer. On the study more broadly: The donor population consisted of 72 patients with untreated, early-stage non-small cell lung cancer. Where available, sequencing covered follow-up PBMC samples, taken at a median of around two years after resection. Detection of beta-chain sequences consistently exceeded that of alpha-chain sequences.

Time point of the sample: blood at routine non-recurrence follow-up after resection. Tumor, nontumor lung or frozen PBMC supplied whole RNA that was sequenced unsorted. The table lists this clonotype with a few counts. TCRdb re-called the 5' RACE reads through MiXCR, storing one row per CDR3 protein. The top ten clones hold approximately 30% of a sample with 43,000 or so distinct CDR3 sequences, over 9.5% of them seen once. The germline V gene encodes CDR1 SGHNT and CDR2 YYREEE (reference sequence). Trimming removed 0 bases at V and 4 bases at J, with 14 bases between. The CDR3 sequence is 16 residues long.

The chain employs TRBV5-4 and TRBJ2-1, with D tentatively TRBD2 (5 bases). This clonotype originated in a male donor with early-stage non-small cell lung cancer. Here the sequenced sample was PBMCs, taken at follow-up. The CDR3 DNA is TGTGCCAGCAGCTTGGGGAACGGGGTAAATTACAATGAGCAGTTCTTC. Translating gives CASSLGNGVNYNEQFF.